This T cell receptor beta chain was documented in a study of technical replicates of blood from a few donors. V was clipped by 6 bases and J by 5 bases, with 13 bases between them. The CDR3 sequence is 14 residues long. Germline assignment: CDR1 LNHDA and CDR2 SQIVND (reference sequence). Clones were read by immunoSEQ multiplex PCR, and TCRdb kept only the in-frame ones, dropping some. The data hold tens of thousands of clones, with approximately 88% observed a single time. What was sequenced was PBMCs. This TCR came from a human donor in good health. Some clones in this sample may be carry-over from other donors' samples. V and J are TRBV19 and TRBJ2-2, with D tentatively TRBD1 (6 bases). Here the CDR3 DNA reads TGTGCCAGTAGACCCGGACAGATTACCGGGGAGCTGTTTTTT. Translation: CASRPGQITGELFF.